Reported below is one TCR beta chain. It is unclear where the CDR3 begins or ends on the DNA, so no DNA is shown, and the CDR3 is as TCRdb lists it. In the original workflow: Nucleated cell number was recorded as an estimate derived from reference gene primer amplification. Profiled with immunoSEQ multiplex PCR; TCRdb holds only in-frame clones, not every one. V and J calls and clone size are copied from that table; D and trimming were computed from the DNA. The sample records 150,000 to 200,000 clones, around four fifths being singletons. The data belong to a study of blood T cell repertoires in COVID-19. Overall study: Sites across the United States, Italy and Spain contributed samples from acute and convalescent COVID-19. Sources were T cells, B-cell-depleted T cells, or PBMCs; the material itself was cDNA or gDNA.

The CDR3 spans 16 amino acids, including both terminal residues. The germline CDR1 and CDR2 sequences are KGHSY and FQNENV. The origin of this receptor is a woman aged 55-69 years with acute or convalescent COVID-19. V and J are TRBV16 and TRBJ2-2; no DNA check was done on the table's D call, TRBD2. Sample: peripheral blood. Here the CDR3 reads CASSQLGGFGAGELFF.